In terms of frequency, the clone carrying this T cell receptor (beta chain) is medium-sized. What it binds is unknown. These data come from a study of CXCR3-negative and CXCR3-positive naive CD8 T cells. Study at large: The TRB read total, about 130 million, broke down to about 1.5 +/- 0.3 million reads per library. Study-level points and caveats: Naive CXCR3-positive and CXCR3-negative cells shared similar TRBV-TRBJ usage, unlike memory cells. More hydrophobic TRB CDR3s occurred in CXCR3-positive than in CXCR3-negative naive cells.

Germline-derived CDR1 and CDR2 are SEHNR and FQNEAQ (reference sequence). The CDR3 spans 16 residues. Researchers prepared the TRB cDNA libraries using 5' RACE with UMI labels. Each CDR3 protein gets one entry in TCRdb, which reprocessed the 5' RACE reads and gives no DNA. The sample has some 7,600 distinct CDR3 sequences; the top ten hold 1.3% to 1.5%. The sample taken for sequencing was naive CXCR3+ CD8+ T cells from blood. Sample subset: CD45RO-CCR7+CD27+CD95- naive CD8+ T cells expressing CXCR3 (TNR3+). The genes are TRBV7-9 and TRBJ2-7; there is no DNA to check the TCRdb D call of TRBD1. This receptor was obtained from a human donor in good health. Some clones in this sample may be carry-over from other donors' samples. This CDR3 is CASSPRQGPKEAEQYF. Drawing the rest from reference TRBV7-9 and TRBJ2-7, the complete variable domain is DTGVSQNPRHKITKRGQNVTFRCDPISEHNRLYWYRQTLGQGPEFLTYFQNEAQLEKSRLLSDRFSAERPKGSFSTLEIQRTEQGDSAMYLCASSPRQGPKEAEQYFGPGTRLTVT.